The 25 T cell receptor beta chains reported below all come from one sample, sequenced in a study of T cell repertoires in cytomegalovirus infection. TCRdb reprocessed the reads with MiXCR, giving one entry per CDR3 protein. The sample includes about 450,000 distinct CDR3 sequences, roughly 31% of them seen just once. Sequencing input: PBMCs. The source is a human donor in good health (CMV status not recorded). Some clones in this sample may be carry-over from other donors' samples.

The gene calls are TRBV19 and TRBJ2-4; D is tentatively TRBD1 or TRBD2 (5 bases each). Germline lookup yields CDR1 LNHDA and CDR2 SQIVND (reference sequence). V was trimmed by 4 bases and J by 5 bases, leaving 9 bases between them. The CDR3 is 13 residues long. This CDR3 reads CASSSRGQNIQYF. The CDR3 nucleotides are TGTGCCAGTAGTAGCCGGGGCCAAAACATTCAGTACTTC.

This rearrangement joins TRBV6-6 to TRBJ2-6; D might be TRBD1 (6 bases). The CDR3 is 17 residues long. The V and J ends lost 0 bases and 0 bases respectively, with 9 bases between them. CDR1 and CDR2 (germline): MNHNY, SVGAGI (reference sequence). As DNA, the CDR3 is TGTGCCAGCAGTTACTCGACAGGCCCCTCTGGGGCCAACGTCCTGACTTTC. Protein sequence: CASSYSTGPSGANVLTF.

This sequence joins TRBV28 and TRBJ1-2; TRBD1 aligns across 8 bases. With V trimmed by 8 bases and J by 3 bases, 8 bases remained unmatched. The CDR3 has 14 amino acids. Per the germline V gene, CDR1 is MDHEN and CDR2 is SYDVKM. CDR3 DNA sequence: TGTGCCAGCGGGTTACCGGGACAGGACTATGGCTACACCTTC. Translated: CASGLPGQDYGYTF.

This clonotype was counted only a few times. This rearrangement joins TRBV6-8 to TRBJ1-5; D may be TRBD1 (5 bases). With 2 bases removed from V and 3 bases from J, the gap between germline ends came to 11 bases. Germline V gives CDR1 MNHGY, CDR2 SAAAGT. The CDR3 is 15 amino acids. CDR3 coding DNA: TGTGCCAGCAGTTACCTAGCCAGGGACAATCAGCCCCAGCATTTT. This codes for CASSYLARDNQPQHF.

This chain uses TRBV2 with TRBJ2-3, with D possibly being TRBD2 (6 bases). CDR3 length: 14 amino acids. Germline V gene data show CDR1 as SNHLY and CDR2 as FYNNEI. Trimming took 6 bases from V and 3 from J, leaving 13 bases between them. The CDR3 DNA is TGTGCCAGCAGCGGAGGGACCGGAACAGATACGCAGTATTTT. Its protein is CASSGGTGTDTQYF.

The J gene is TRBJ1-2, the V gene TRBV11-2; 9 bases align to TRBD1. Germline loops: CDR1 SGHAT, CDR2 FQNNGV. The CDR3 is made up of 16 amino acids. J lost 6 bases, V lost 4 bases, and 12 bases had no gene match. The CDR3 DNA reads TGTGCCAGCAGCTCCACATCGGACAGGGGTCGTCATGGCTACACCTTC. It encodes CASSSTSDRGRHGYTF.

As concerns this clonotype: One end of the junction fails to match germline, which may point to a read error. The V gene is TRBV6-8, the J gene TRBJ2-7; TRBD2 aligns across 8 bases. The CDR3 has 13 amino acids. Germline CDR1 and CDR2: MNHGY and SAAAGT. CDR3 nucleotide sequence: TGTGCCAGCAGTAGCGGGGGACGTTGGGAGCAGGACTTC. This encodes CASSSGGRWEQDF.

The chain employs TRBV6-8 and TRBJ1-5; TRBD1 might be the D (5 bases). Germline V gene sequence: CDR1 MNHGY, CDR2 SAAAGT. CDR3 size: 14 residues. Trimming removed 0 bases from V and 3 bases from J, with 6 bases in between. The DNA for the CDR3 is TGTGCCAGCAGTTACTCAGGGGCCAATCAGCCCCAGCATTTT. Its translation is CASSYSGANQPQHF.

J is TRBJ2-7 and V is TRBV6-1; the D gene is possibly TRBD2 (6 bases). The CDR3 has 13 amino acids. The V and J ends lost 8 bases and 4 bases respectively, with 15 bases between them. CDR1 and CDR2 (germline): MNHNS, SASEGT. The CDR3 is CASSNGGWYEQYF. CDR3 nucleotides: TGTGCCAGCTCCAACGGGGGTTGGTACGAGCAGTACTTC.

The rearrangement joins TRBV7-6 to TRBJ1-1, with a weak D call TRBD1 (6 bases). The ends were cut back, 5 bases at V and 4 bases at J, with 11 bases in the middle. This CDR3 is 13 amino acids long. Germline values: CDR1 SGHVS, CDR2 FNYEAQ. Here the CDR3 reads CASSQGQSTEAFF. The CDR3 DNA follows: TGTGCCAGCAGCCAAGGACAGTCCACTGAAGCTTTCTTT. Combining the CDR3 with reference TRBV7-6 and TRBJ1-1 gives the whole variable domain GAGVSQSPRYKVTKRGQDVALRCDPISGHVSLYWYRQALGQGPEFLTYFNYEAQQDKSGLPNDRFSAERPEGSISTLTIQRTEQRDSAMYRCASSQGQSTEAFFGQGTRLTVV.

This clonotype showed up just once. The CDR3 does not close with the conserved phenylalanine or tryptophan, likely indicating a read error. The chain joins TRBV12-3 or TRBV12-4 to TRBJ2-1, with TRBD1 identical over 7 bases. J lost 0 bases, V lost 6 bases, and 2 bases had no gene match. The CDR3 is 14 amino acids. As DNA, the CDR3 is TGTGCCAGCAGCCCAGGGGGCTCCTACAATGAGCAGTTCTTA. Protein sequence: CASSPGGSYNEQFL.

This clonotype was observed many times. The genes are TRBV12-3 or TRBV12-4 and TRBJ2-7; possible D gene TRBD1, 5 bases. With 2 bases removed from V and 1 base from J, the gap between germline ends came to 12 bases. The CDR3 has 15 amino acids. This CDR3 reads CASSLLGRVSYEQYF. The CDR3 nucleotides are TGTGCCAGCAGTTTACTCGGCAGGGTGTCCTACGAGCAGTACTTC.

The V and J genes are TRBV5-4 and TRBJ2-5, with D possibly TRBD2 on 6 matching bases. V was cut by 4 bases and J by 2 bases, with 15 bases left in between. CDR1 is SGHNT and CDR2 is YYREEE in the germline V gene (reference sequence). This CDR3 has 15 amino acids. For the CDR3, the DNA is TGTGCCAGCAGCCCGGGGGACTCGCCACAAGAGACCCAGTACTTC. It is translated as CASSPGDSPQETQYF.

This clonotype was detected ten times or more. This sequence joins TRBV7-2 and TRBJ2-7, with 7 bases aligning to TRBD2. In germline, CDR1 is SGHTA, CDR2 FQGNSA. V shed 2 bases, J shed 3 bases, and the junction held 7 bases outside the gene matches. CDR3 length: 15 residues. The CDR3 region has the DNA TGTGCCAGCAGCTTAAGGCTAGCGGACAACTACGAGCAGTACTTC. Amino acids: CASSLRLADNYEQYF.

The genes are TRBV6-4 and TRBJ1-6; maybe TRBD1 (5 bases). CDR1 and CDR2 (germline): MRHNA, SNTAGT. V gave up 4 bases and J gave up 10 bases, with 11 bases separating them. The CDR3 covers 13 residues. The CDR3 bases are TGTGCCAGCAGTGTCAGGGTTGAATCACCCCTCCACTTT. Its protein is CASSVRVESPLHF.

This clonotype was observed a single time. The chain links TRBV19 to TRBJ2-1; D could derive from TRBD1 or TRBD2 (6 bases each). The CDR3 is 17 residues long. The V end lost 6 bases, the J end lost 2 bases, and 20 bases lay between the germline ends. From germline, CDR1 is LNHDA and CDR2 SQIVND (reference sequence). The DNA of the CDR3 is TGTGCCAGTAGAATCACAGGGACTGGCCGGGCCTACAATGAGCAGTTCTTC. As protein: CASRITGTGRAYNEQFF. The full variable domain, rest sourced from reference TRBV19 and TRBJ2-1, is DGGITQSPKYLFRKEGQNVTLSCEQNLNHDAMYWYRQDPGQGLRLIYYSQIVNDFQKGDIAEGYSVSREKKESFPLTVTSAQKNPTAFYLCASRITGTGRAYNEQFFGPGTRLTVL.

The V gene is TRBV15, the J gene TRBJ2-7; TRBD2 agrees at 7 bases. This CDR3 is built from 14 residues. Germline trimming cut 1 base from V and 5 bases from J; bases unmatched to any gene: 5. The germline V gene has CDR1 LNHNV and CDR2 YYDKDF (reference sequence). The CDR3: CATSRVWGGDEQYF. CDR3 DNA: TGTGCCACCAGCAGAGTCTGGGGGGGGGACGAGCAGTACTTC. Together with reference TRBV15 and TRBJ2-7, the CDR3 gives the full variable domain: DAMVIQNPRYQVTQFGKPVTLSCSQTLNHNVMYWYQQKSSQAPKLLFHYYDKDFNNEADTPDNFQSRRPNTSFCFLDIRSPGLGDTAMYLCATSRVWGGDEQYFGPGTRLTVT.

The genes are TRBV7-9 and TRBJ1-2; D remains unclear. Between the trimmed V and J ends, which lost 1 base and 1 base, there was a span of 10 bases. CDR3 length: 15 amino acids. Germline loops: CDR1 SEHNR, CDR2 FQNEAQ (reference sequence). The CDR3 DNA is TGTGCCAGCAGCTTAGGGGCCGGACTTAACTATGGCTACACCTTC. The encoded protein is CASSLGAGLNYGYTF.

Points on this clonotype: The CDR3 does not close with the conserved phenylalanine or tryptophan, likely indicating a read error. The chain recombines TRBV20-1 with TRBJ2-7; 12 bases fit TRBD1. The ends lost 6 bases at V and 2 bases at J; junction bases unmatched: 11. Per the germline V gene, CDR1 is DFQATT and CDR2 is SNEGSKA (reference sequence). CDR3 length: 16 residues. The CDR3: CSANRDRGLKTYEQYL. CDR3 sequence (DNA): TGCAGTGCAAACCGGGACAGGGGGCTGAAAACCTACGAGCAGTACTTA.

Note on this clonotype: The conserved closing phenylalanine or tryptophan is absent in this CDR3, likely reflecting a read error. The chain links TRBV20-1 to TRBJ1-1; D uncertain. CDR3 length: 11 amino acids. The V gene lost 2 bases and the J gene lost 6 bases, with 7 bases spanning the gap. CDR1 is DFQATT and CDR2 is SNEGSKA in the germline V gene (reference sequence). The CDR3 spells CSARMIPEAFC. CDR3 DNA sequence: TGCAGTGCTAGAATGATCCCTGAAGCTTTCTGT.

This clonotype was counted ten times or more. The chain links TRBV7-2 to TRBJ1-2; no firm D call. The V gene's germline CDR1 is SGHTA and CDR2 FQGNSA. The CDR3 is 14 residues long. V was pared by 1 base and J by 4 bases, with 10 bases between. CDR3 nucleotide sequence: TGTGCCAGCAGCTTAGAGGTTAAGACCTATGGCTACACCTTC. Encoded protein: CASSLEVKTYGYTF.

This chain links TRBV5-1 with TRBJ2-7; TRBD1 aligns across 7 bases. J lost 2 bases, V lost 3 bases, and 5 bases had no gene match. CDR3 length equals 14 residues. Germline loops: CDR1 SGHRS, CDR2 YFSETQ. CDR3 residues: CASSYETGTYEQYF. The DNA of the CDR3 is TGCGCCAGCAGCTACGAGACAGGGACCTACGAGCAGTACTTC.

The chain uses TRBV7-9 and TRBJ1-6, with D possibly matching TRBD1 (6 bases). The CDR3 has 15 amino acids. With 7 bases removed from V and 5 bases from J, the gap between germline ends came to 15 bases. CDR1 SEHNR and CDR2 FQNEAQ come from the germline V gene (reference sequence). The CDR3 region is CASKGGQFNNSPLHF. The CDR3 nucleotides read TGTGCCAGCAAGGGAGGACAGTTCAATAATTCACCCCTCCACTTT. The complete variable domain, with remaining parts taken from reference TRBV7-9 and TRBJ1-6, reads DTGVSQNPRHKITKRGQNVTFRCDPISEHNRLYWYRQTLGQGPEFLTYFQNEAQLEKSRLLSDRFSAERPKGSFSTLEIQRTEQGDSAMYLCASKGGQFNNSPLHFGNGTRLTVT.

The genes are TRBV7-6 and TRBJ2-5; 11 nucleotides line up with TRBD2. This CDR3 contains 16 residues. The germline gives CDR1 SGHVS, CDR2 FNYEAQ. Trimming cost V 1 base and J 4 bases; bases outside gene matches: 5. The CDR3 loop reads CASSLGLAGRGETQYF. DNA of the CDR3: TGTGCCAGCAGCTTAGGACTAGCGGGGAGGGGAGAGACCCAGTACTTC. Variable domain in full (rest from reference TRBV7-6 and TRBJ2-5): GAGVSQSPRYKVTKRGQDVALRCDPISGHVSLYWYRQALGQGPEFLTYFNYEAQQDKSGLPNDRFSAERPEGSISTLTIQRTEQRDSAMYRCASSLGLAGRGETQYFGPGTRLLVL.

V usage is TRBV7-6 and J usage is TRBJ1-4; unclear D gene. This CDR3 comprises 15 residues. CDR1 is SGHVS, CDR2 FNYEAQ, per germline. Deletions cut 4 bases from V and 5 bases from J, with 14 bases between. The CDR3 DNA is TGTGCCAGCAGCTCATCGGGGAATTTGAATGAAAAACTGTTTTTT. This translates into CASSSSGNLNEKLFF.